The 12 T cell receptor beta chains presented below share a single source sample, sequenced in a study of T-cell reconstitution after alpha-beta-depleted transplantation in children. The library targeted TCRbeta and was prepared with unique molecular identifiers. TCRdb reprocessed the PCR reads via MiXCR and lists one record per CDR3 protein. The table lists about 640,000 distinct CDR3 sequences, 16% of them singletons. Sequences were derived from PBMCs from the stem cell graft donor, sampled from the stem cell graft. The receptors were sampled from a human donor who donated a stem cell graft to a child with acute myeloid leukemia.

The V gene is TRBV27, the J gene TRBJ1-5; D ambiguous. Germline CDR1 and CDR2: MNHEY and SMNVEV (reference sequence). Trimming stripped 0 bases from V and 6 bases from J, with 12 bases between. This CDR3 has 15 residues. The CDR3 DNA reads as TGTGCCAGCAGTTTATCGAACGGGGTGAGTCAGCCCCAGCATTTT. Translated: CASSLSNGVSQPQHF.

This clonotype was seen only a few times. The CDR3 DNA follows: TGCAGTGCTAGTAGTGGGGATCGAGGAAATGAGCAGTTCTTC. Amino acids: CSASSGDRGNEQFF. V is TRBV20-1 and J is TRBJ2-1; D unclear. The CDR3 is made up of 14 amino acids. The ends were cut back, 3 bases at V and 7 bases at J, with 16 bases in the middle. Germline CDR1 is DFQATT and CDR2 is SNEGSKA (reference sequence).

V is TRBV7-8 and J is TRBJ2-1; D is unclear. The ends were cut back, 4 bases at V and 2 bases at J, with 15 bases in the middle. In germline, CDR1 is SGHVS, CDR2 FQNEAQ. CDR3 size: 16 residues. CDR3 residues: CASSSRRSRPYNEQFF. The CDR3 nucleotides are TGTGCCAGCAGCTCTCGACGGTCGCGCCCCTACAATGAGCAGTTCTTC.

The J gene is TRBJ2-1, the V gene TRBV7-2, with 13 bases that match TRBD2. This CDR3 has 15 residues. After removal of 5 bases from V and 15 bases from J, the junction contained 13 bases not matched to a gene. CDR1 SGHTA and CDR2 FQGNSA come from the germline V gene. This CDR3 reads CASSPGTSGDPVRFF. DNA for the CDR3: TGTGCCAGCAGCCCCGGGACTAGCGGGGATCCAGTTCGGTTCTTC.

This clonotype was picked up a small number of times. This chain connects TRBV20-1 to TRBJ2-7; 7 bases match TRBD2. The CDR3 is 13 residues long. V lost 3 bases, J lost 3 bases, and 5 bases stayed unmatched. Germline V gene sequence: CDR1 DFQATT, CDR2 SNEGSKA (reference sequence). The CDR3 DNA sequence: TGCAGTGCTAGCCCCCGGACTAGCTACGAGCAGTACGTC. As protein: CSASPRTSYEQYV.

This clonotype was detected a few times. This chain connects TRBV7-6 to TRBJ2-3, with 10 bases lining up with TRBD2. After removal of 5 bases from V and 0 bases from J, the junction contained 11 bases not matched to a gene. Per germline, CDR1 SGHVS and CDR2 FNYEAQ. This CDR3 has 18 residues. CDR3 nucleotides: TGTGCCAGCAGCCCGGAGTCCGGACTAGCGGTTAGCACAGATACGCAGTATTTT. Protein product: CASSPESGLAVSTDTQYF.

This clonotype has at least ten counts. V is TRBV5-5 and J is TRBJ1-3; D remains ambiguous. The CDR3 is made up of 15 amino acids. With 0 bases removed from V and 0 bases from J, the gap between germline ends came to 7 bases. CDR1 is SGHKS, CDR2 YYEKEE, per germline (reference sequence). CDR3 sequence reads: CASSLVVSSGNTIYF. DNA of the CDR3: TGTGCCAGCAGCTTGGTGGTCTCCTCTGGAAACACCATATATTTT.

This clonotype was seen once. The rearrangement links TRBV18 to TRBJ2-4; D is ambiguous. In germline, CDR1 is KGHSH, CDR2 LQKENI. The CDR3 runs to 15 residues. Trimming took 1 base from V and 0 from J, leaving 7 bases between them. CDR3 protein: CASSPLPEAKNIQYF. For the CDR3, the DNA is TGTGCCAGCTCACCACTTCCGGAAGCCAAAAACATTCAGTACTTC.

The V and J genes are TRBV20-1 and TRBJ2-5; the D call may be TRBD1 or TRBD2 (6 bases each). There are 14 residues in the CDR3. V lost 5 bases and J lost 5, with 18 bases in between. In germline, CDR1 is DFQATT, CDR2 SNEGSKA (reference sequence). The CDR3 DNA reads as TGCAGTGCTGTCGCACCGGGGGCGGTGGAGACCCAGTACTTC. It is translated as CSAVAPGAVETQYF.

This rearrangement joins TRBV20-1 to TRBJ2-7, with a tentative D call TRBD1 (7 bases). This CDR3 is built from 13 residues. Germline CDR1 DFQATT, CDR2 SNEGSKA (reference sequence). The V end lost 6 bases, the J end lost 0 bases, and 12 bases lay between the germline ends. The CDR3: CSAQGGGSYEQYF. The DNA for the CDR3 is TGCAGTGCCCAGGGGGGAGGCTCCTACGAGCAGTACTTC.

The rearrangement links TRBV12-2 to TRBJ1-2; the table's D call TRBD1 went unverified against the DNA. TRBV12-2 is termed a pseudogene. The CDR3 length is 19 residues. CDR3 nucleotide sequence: TGTGCAAGTCGCTTAAAAGGGCAGGGGTATTTGATGGCGAACTATGGCTACACCTTC. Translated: CASRLKGQGYLMANYGYTF.

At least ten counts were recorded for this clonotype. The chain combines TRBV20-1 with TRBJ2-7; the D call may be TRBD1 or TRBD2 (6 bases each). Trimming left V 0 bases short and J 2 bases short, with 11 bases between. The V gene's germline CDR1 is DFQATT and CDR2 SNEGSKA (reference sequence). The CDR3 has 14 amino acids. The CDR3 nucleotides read TGCAGTGCTAGAGATCGGAGGGGGACCTACGAGCAGTACGTC. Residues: CSARDRRGTYEQYV.